This TCR beta chain came from a study of PD-1 blockade in classical Hodgkin lymphoma. Here immunoSEQ multiplex PCR was the method, and the copy in TCRdb shows in-frame clones only, minus some. Found here are under 95,000 clones, just over 90% of them singletons; the top ten hold over 6.5%. The CDR3 runs to 14 residues. V lost 5 bases to trimming and J lost 6 bases; unmatched junction nucleotides: 7. CDR1 SNHLY and CDR2 FYNNEI come from the germline V gene. All trial patients relapsed after autologous stem cell transplantation. Best outcomes ranged across complete response, partial response and progressive disease.

The clonotype was recovered from a human donor with classical Hodgkin lymphoma. The sample was peripheral blood mononuclear cells (PBMCs), taken at baseline. The chain links TRBV2 to TRBJ1-2, with 9 bases aligning to TRBD1. CDR3 loop: CASSWDRATDGYTF. The CDR3 DNA sequence: TGTGCCAGCAGTTGGGACAGGGCTACTGATGGCTACACCTTC.